This TCR beta chain was sequenced for a study of cytomegalovirus exposure and HLA in healthy donors. This clone was recorded a few times. Its antigen is not known. V was clipped by 3 bases and J by 7 bases; unmatched bases: 16. The germline gives CDR1 SGHDT, CDR2 YYEEEE. CDR3 length equals 19 residues. The PCR had 60 Vbeta and 13 Jbeta primers. Original data processing: Later, an analysis found about 80 million unique TCR beta chains, and 8.5 million to 14 million of these were shared. The assay was immunoSEQ multiplex PCR, and TCRdb's table has in-frame clones only and misses some. V and J calls and clone size are copied from that table; D and trimming were computed from the DNA. This table has about 44,000 clones, roughly 87% appearing once. Study results and caveats: Cytomegalovirus association was listed for about 160 TCR beta chains. TRBV6-2, TRBV6-3 and some other V segments were excluded as indistinguishable.

This clonotype was obtained from a woman between 40 and 50 years old in good health and CMV-seropositive. Sequencing was carried out using PBMCs. This rearrangement joins TRBV5-6 to TRBJ2-7, with 16 bases matching TRBD2. The CDR3 spells CASSSLGLGTSGRALEQYF. In nucleotides, the CDR3 is TGTGCCAGCAGCTCCCTTGGGCTCGGGACTAGCGGGAGGGCACTTGAGCAGTACTTC.